This TCR beta chain is from a study of blood T cell repertoires in COVID-19 (TCRdb year 2020). At the level of the whole study: Samples from collaborators originated in the United States, Italy and Spain and spanned both the acute and convalescent phases of COVID-19. The prospective study material was composed of cDNA or gDNA derived from T cells, B-cell-depleted T cells, or PBMCs. The dataset comprised deeply sampled blood TCRbeta repertoires from subjects exposed to, actively infected with, or recovered from COVID-19. The repertoires were released in a freely available public database intended as a resource for research on the immune response to SARS-CoV-2. Samples were obtained from the ongoing ImmuneRACE study (first 160 participants) and from 1,200 or so subjects provided by 6 global collaborators. Nearly every sample came with metadata listing a de-identified subject ID, COVID-19 status, age in years and sex. Where available, HLA class I and class II types were taken from metadata supplied by the sample provider and were not determined by assay-based typing. Paper-wide results and their limitations: Clinical and demographic metadata were provided uncurated, with the amount varying by source and participant.

The immunoSEQ Assay, a bias-controlled multiplex PCR, was used to amplify TCRbeta CDR3 regions from genomic DNA. The paper's data handling went like this. Nucleated cell counts per sample were estimated from amplification of reference gene primers within the assay. Sequence reads were collapsed and filtered to measure the absolute abundance of every unique TCRbeta CDR3 rearrangement. For each sample, productive Simpson clonality was calculated by taking the square root of Simpson's diversity index across productive rearrangements. What TCRdb holds here is the immuneACCESS table cut down to in-frame rearrangements. Part of the clones is not present; checked against another copy, under half of the missing clones reflect an unresolved V gene, and the others are unexplained. V and J calls and clone size follow that table, whereas D and trimming were derived from the DNA. In this sample the table shows about 87,000 clones, over 70% of which occur a single time. The top ten clonotypes cover roughly 4.2% of the sample.

On this clone: Its antigen remains undetermined. One base away there is no much larger clone; base qualities are not given.

Whole blood was collected in K2EDTA tubes by collaborating institutions according to the institutions' own protocols. For TCRbeta analysis, collaborators shipped samples in one of three forms: frozen whole blood, isolated PBMCs, or DNA extracted from either of those sample types. Via the germline V gene, CDR1 is SGHRS and CDR2 YFSETQ. There are 14 amino acids in the CDR3, from cysteine to phenylalanine inclusive. The CDR3 DNA has 42 bases and is translated from base 1. Unmatched junction bases come to 8, with V trimmed by 9 bases and J by 5 bases. Recombination joined TRBV5-1 with TRBJ2-1; TRBD2 aligns with 10 central bases. The sample was peripheral blood. This sequence originates from a woman in her fifties or sixties with acute or convalescent COVID-19. The nucleotide sequence reads as follows: TGCGCCACCGCTAGCGGGGGACCGGACAATGAGCAGTTCTTC. Its product reads: CATASGGPDNEQFF.